The 11 T cell receptor beta chains listed next were all sequenced from one sample in a study of radiotherapy plus CTLA-4 blockade in lung cancer. This table comes from immunoSEQ multiplex PCR, and its TCRdb copy is limited to in-frame clones, with some not included. The sample consists of tens of thousands of clones, about 80% of them appearing once. Sequences were derived from peripheral blood, sampled from a patient treated with radiotherapy plus ipilimumab. All receptors derive from a human donor with non-small cell lung cancer who had a partial response to radiotherapy plus ipilimumab.

In its sample, this clone is medium-sized. The chain is built from TRBV5-1 and TRBJ1-2, with TRBD1 matching 7 bases. The CDR3 has 13 residues. V gave up 4 bases and J gave up 8 bases; unmatched junction bases: 8. CDR1 SGHRS and CDR2 YFSETQ come from the germline V gene. CDR3 bases: TGCGCCAGCAGCATAGACAGGGTGATCGGCTACACCTTC. Its translation: CASSIDRVIGYTF. The whole variable domain, filled in from reference TRBV5-1 and TRBJ1-2, reads KAGVTQTPRYLIKTRGQQVTLSCSPISGHRSVSWYQQTPGQGLQFLFEYFSETQRNKGNFPGRFSGRQFSNSRSEMNVSTLELGDSALYLCASSIDRVIGYTFGSGTRLTVV.

The rearrangement uses TRBV28 and TRBJ1-1; TRBD1 aligns across 8 bases. Germline V gives CDR1 MDHEN, CDR2 SYDVKM. Losses at the gene ends were 1 base for V and 8 bases for J; bases not matched to a gene: 6. This CDR3 contains 14 residues. CDR3 in DNA: TGTGCCAGCAGTTTATTGACAGGGGCCCCGGAAGCTTTCTTT. It codes for CASSLLTGAPEAFF.

CDR3 nucleotides: TGTGCCAGCAGCTCCAGGGCCACCGGGGAGCTGTTTTTT. This gives the protein CASSSRATGELFF. This chain links TRBV7-3 with TRBJ2-2; possibly TRBD1 for D (5 bases). Germline assignment: CDR1 SGHTA and CDR2 FQGTGA. V was trimmed by 4 bases and J by 4 bases, leaving 7 bases between them. The CDR3 runs to 13 residues.

The chain is built from TRBV7-9 and TRBJ2-7; 7 bases are a match to TRBD1. There are 15 residues in the CDR3. The germline CDR1 and CDR2 sequences are SEHNR and FQNEAQ (reference sequence). V dropped 2 bases and J dropped 3; count of bases not matched to a gene: 7. CDR3 amino acids: CASSLFGTENYEQYF. The CDR3 coding sequence is TGTGCCAGCAGCTTATTCGGGACAGAGAACTACGAGCAGTACTTC.

V is TRBV6-5 and J is TRBJ2-5, with 7 bases that match TRBD1. Trimming at V came to 2 bases and at J to 5 bases, leaving 5 bases not matched to a gene. Germline V lookup: CDR1 MNHEY, CDR2 SVGAGI. The CDR3 loop spans 14 amino acids. CDR3 region: CASSYLQGTETQYF. CDR3 DNA: TGTGCCAGCAGTTACCTACAGGGGACGGAGACCCAGTACTTC.

The DNA for the CDR3 is TGTGCCACCAGCAGAGGGTCGGGGGGCTCTCCTGGCTACACCTTC. Translating it yields CATSRGSGGSPGYTF. The V and J genes are TRBV15 and TRBJ1-2; D possibly corresponds to TRBD1 (6 bases). CDR3 length: 15 residues. Germline V gene data show CDR1 as LNHNV and CDR2 as YYDKDF (reference sequence). Trimming pared 1 base from V and 7 bases from J, leaving 16 bases between.

This clone was recorded only once. Here the CDR3 DNA reads TGTGCCAGCGGAGTGGGGGCGGCGCTCCACTTT. Residues: CASGVGAALHF. The V gene is TRBV6-5, the J gene TRBJ1-6; TRBD1 might be the D (6 bases). The CDR3 is 11 amino acids. Germline V gene data show CDR1 as MNHEY and CDR2 as SVGAGI. Trimming pared 8 bases from V and 16 bases from J, leaving 15 bases between.

The V gene is TRBV7-3, the J gene TRBJ2-1; no clear D. This CDR3 spans 16 amino acids. Germline values: CDR1 SGHTA, CDR2 FQGTGA. V was shortened by 2 bases and J by 0 bases, with 11 bases between the two germline ends. CDR3 nucleotide sequence: TGTGCCAGCAGCTTAGATCTCCTAAGCTCCTACAATGAGCAGTTCTTC. The encoded protein is CASSLDLLSSYNEQFF.

The chain has TRBV5-6 and TRBJ1-5; 7 nucleotides line up with TRBD1. Losses at the gene ends were 4 bases for V and 5 bases for J; bases not matched to a gene: 9. This CDR3 is built from 15 residues. Per the germline V gene, CDR1 is SGHDT and CDR2 is YYEEEE. DNA of the CDR3: TGTGCCAGCAGCCATCGGGACAGCCCGTATCAGCCCCAGCATTTT. The encoded protein is CASSHRDSPYQPQHF.

V gene TRBV7-3 combines with J gene TRBJ1-1, with D perhaps matching TRBD1 (5 bases). The CDR3 covers 16 residues. Germline V gives CDR1 SGHTA, CDR2 FQGTGA. V gave up 2 bases and J gave up 4 bases, with 17 bases separating them. The CDR3 region is CASSLGAPSGGTEAFF. The CDR3 DNA is TGTGCCAGCAGCTTAGGGGCACCTTCGGGGGGCACTGAAGCTTTCTTT.

The chain recombines TRBV12-5 with TRBJ2-3; TRBD2 aligns across 8 bases. The CDR3 covers 16 residues. Germline V gene sequence: CDR1 LGHNT, CDR2 FRNRAP. The V segment lost 4 bases and the J segment 6 bases; nucleotides outside the gene matches: 12. CDR3 bases: TGTGCTAGTGGTTCCCCTCCGGGACGGGGGGGGGATACGCAGTATTTT. Protein product: CASGSPPGRGGDTQYF.